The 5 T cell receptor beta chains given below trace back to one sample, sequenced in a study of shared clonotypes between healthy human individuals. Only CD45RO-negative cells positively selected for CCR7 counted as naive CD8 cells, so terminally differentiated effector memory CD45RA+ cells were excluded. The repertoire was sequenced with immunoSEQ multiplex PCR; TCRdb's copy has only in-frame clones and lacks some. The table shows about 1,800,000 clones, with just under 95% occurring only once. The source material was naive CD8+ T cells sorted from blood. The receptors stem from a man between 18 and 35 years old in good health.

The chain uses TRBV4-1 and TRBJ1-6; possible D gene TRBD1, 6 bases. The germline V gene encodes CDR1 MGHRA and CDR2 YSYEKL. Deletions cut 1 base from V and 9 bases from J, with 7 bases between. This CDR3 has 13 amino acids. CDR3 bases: TGCGCCAGCAGCCAAGGGGGGCCTTCACCCCTCCACTTT. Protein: CASSQGGPSPLHF.

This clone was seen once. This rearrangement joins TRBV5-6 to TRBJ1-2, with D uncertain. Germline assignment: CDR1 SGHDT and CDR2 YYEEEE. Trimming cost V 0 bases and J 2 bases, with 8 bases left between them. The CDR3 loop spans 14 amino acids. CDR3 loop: CASSLDEGNYGYTF. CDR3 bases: TGTGCCAGCAGCTTGGATGAAGGGAACTATGGCTACACCTTC.

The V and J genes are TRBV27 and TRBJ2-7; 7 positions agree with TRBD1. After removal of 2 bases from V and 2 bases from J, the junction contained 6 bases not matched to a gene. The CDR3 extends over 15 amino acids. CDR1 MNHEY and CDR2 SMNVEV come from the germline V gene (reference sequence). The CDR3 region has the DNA TGTGCCAGCAGTTTAGCCCGGGACAGAGCCTACGAGCAGTACTTC. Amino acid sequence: CASSLARDRAYEQYF.

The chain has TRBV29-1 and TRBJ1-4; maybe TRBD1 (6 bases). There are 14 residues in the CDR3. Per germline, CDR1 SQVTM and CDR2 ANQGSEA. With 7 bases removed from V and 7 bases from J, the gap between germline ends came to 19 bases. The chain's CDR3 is CSASGAWGGEKLFF. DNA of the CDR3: TGCAGCGCCTCAGGGGCGTGGGGCGGTGAAAAACTGTTTTTT.

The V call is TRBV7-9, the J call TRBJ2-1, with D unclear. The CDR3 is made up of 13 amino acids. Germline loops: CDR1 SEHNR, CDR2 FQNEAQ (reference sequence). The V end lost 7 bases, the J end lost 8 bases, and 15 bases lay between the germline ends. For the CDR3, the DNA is TGTGCCAGCACCCTCTTGCTTGGGGATGAGCAGTTCTTC. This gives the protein CASTLLLGDEQFF.